A single sample is the source of the 30 T cell receptor beta chains below, sequenced in a study of blood T cell repertoires in COVID-19 (dated by TCRdb to 2018 to 2020). Library preparation employed the immunoSEQ multiplex PCR assay. TCRdb's version of the immuneACCESS table is confined to in-frame rearrangements and falls short of the full clone set. An unresolved V gene accounts for under half of the shortfall where checked; the remainder is of unknown origin. Here the sample has more than 80,000 clones; around four fifths occur a single time. The ten largest clones capture approximately 2.3% of the sample. Material: peripheral blood. These receptors were collected from a woman aged 70-85 years with acute or convalescent COVID-19.

This sequence joins TRBV5-1 and TRBJ2-2; 12 nucleotides line up with TRBD2. This CDR3 is 16 amino acids long. The germline CDR1 and CDR2 sequences are SGHRS and YFSETQ. V was clipped by 3 bases and J by 8 bases; unmatched bases: 8. The CDR3 spells CASSSKTSGGSGELFF. For the CDR3, the DNA is TGCGCCAGCAGCTCAAAGACTAGCGGGGGTTCGGGGGAGCTGTTTTTT.

The rearrangement links TRBV3-1 (or the pseudogene TRBV3-2) to TRBJ1-2, with D hard to call. V was pared by 1 base and J by 7 bases, with 7 bases between. The CDR3 runs 12 residues. Germline CDR1 is LGHDT and CDR2 is YNNKEL (reference sequence). The CDR3 sequence is CASSQVTAGYTF. Written as DNA, the CDR3 is TGTGCCAGCAGCCAAGTCACTGCTGGCTACACCTTC.

The genes are TRBV9 and TRBJ2-3, with 7 bases identical to TRBD1. With 1 base clipped from V and 5 bases from J, the junction kept 4 bases outside the gene matches. The CDR3 is 14 amino acids. Per germline, CDR1 SGDLS and CDR2 YYNGEE. CDR3 DNA: TGTGCCAGCAGCGTACCCACAGGGGAAGATACGCAGTATTTT. It yields the protein CASSVPTGEDTQYF.

V gene TRBV10-3 combines with J gene TRBJ2-2; D unresolved. The CDR3 consists of 14 residues. Trimming took off 2 bases at V and 5 bases at J, with 9 bases between the two ends. Germline lookup yields CDR1 ENHRY and CDR2 SYGVKD. The CDR3 sequence is CAISERGSTGELFF. The CDR3 DNA is TGTGCCATCAGTGAGAGAGGATCAACCGGGGAGCTGTTTTTT.

This clone was detected only a few times. The chain joins TRBV21-1 to TRBJ1-2; TRBD1 reflects the table's D call only, with no check against the DNA. TRBV21-1 is a listed pseudogene. The CDR3 contains 14 residues. The CDR3 loop reads CASSKNTGPYGYTF. The CDR3 coding sequence is TGTGCCAGCAGCAAAAACACAGGGCCCTATGGCTACACCTTC.

This rearrangement joins TRBV5-1 to TRBJ2-2; perhaps TRBD1 as D (5 bases). Germline assignment: CDR1 SGHRS and CDR2 YFSETQ. Trimming cost V 5 bases and J 1 base, with 9 bases left between them. The CDR3 contains 14 residues. Written as DNA, the CDR3 is TGCGCCAGCAGGGAAGGGGTGAACACCGGGGAGCTGTTTTTT. It codes for CASREGVNTGELFF. The full variable domain, in which reference TRBV5-1 and TRBJ2-2 provide the parts outside the CDR3, is KAGVTQTPRYLIKTRGQQVTLSCSPISGHRSVSWYQQTPGQGLQFLFEYFSETQRNKGNFPGRFSGRQFSNSRSEMNVSTLELGDSALYLCASREGVNTGELFFGEGSRLTVL.

The V gene is TRBV28, the J gene TRBJ1-2, with 7 bases aligning to TRBD1. The CDR3 is 13 amino acids. In germline, CDR1 is MDHEN, CDR2 SYDVKM. With V trimmed by 4 bases and J by 3 bases, 2 bases remained unmatched. The CDR3 protein is CASSSQGDYGYTF. The CDR3 region has the DNA TGTGCCAGCAGTTCCCAGGGGGACTATGGCTACACCTTC.

V gene TRBV30 combines with J gene TRBJ1-6; D may be TRBD1 (5 bases). The CDR3 extends over 12 amino acids. The germline gives CDR1 GTSNPN, CDR2 SVGIG (reference sequence). The V and J ends lost 3 bases and 8 bases respectively, with 8 bases between them. The CDR3 DNA sequence: TGTGCCTGGAGGCAGGGCCATTCACCCCTCCACTTT. This gives the protein CAWRQGHSPLHF.

The chain combines TRBV4-1 with TRBJ1-2, with TRBD1 matching 7 bases. V was clipped by 4 bases and J by 4 bases; unmatched bases: 6. The CDR3 extends over 14 amino acids. CDR1 and CDR2 (germline): MGHRA, YSYEKL. CDR3 amino acids: CASSRLTGPYGYTF. CDR3 DNA sequence: TGCGCCAGCAGCCGACTGACAGGGCCCTATGGCTACACCTTC.

This clone was found a few times. The V gene is TRBV10-2, the J gene TRBJ1-1; D might be TRBD1 (5 bases). The V gene's germline CDR1 is WSHSY and CDR2 SAAADI. The CDR3 sequence is 13 residues long. V lost 2 bases, J lost 5 bases, and 9 bases lay in between. As DNA, the CDR3 is TGCGCCAGCAGTGAGCAGGGTCGGACTGAAGCTTTCTTT. This codes for CASSEQGRTEAFF.

This clone appeared a single time. The chain joins TRBV14 to TRBJ1-1; a weak D match, TRBD1 (5 bases). CDR1 is SGHDN, CDR2 FVKESK, per germline. The CDR3 length is 14 residues. V gave up 4 bases and J gave up 6 bases, with 15 bases separating them. Here the CDR3 reads CASSPVDNLPEAFF. The CDR3 coding sequence is TGTGCCAGCAGCCCCGTGGACAATCTTCCTGAAGCTTTCTTT.

The chain links TRBV29-1 to TRBJ1-1; 8 nucleotides align to TRBD1. V lost 7 bases, J lost 3 bases, and 4 bases stayed unmatched. The CDR3 contains 12 residues. CDR1 SQVTM and CDR2 ANQGSEA come from the germline V gene. CDR3 protein: CSATGGDTEAFF. In DNA form, the CDR3 reads TGCAGCGCCACAGGGGGAGACACTGAAGCTTTCTTT.

V and J are TRBV14 and TRBJ1-4, with D tentatively TRBD1 (5 bases). This CDR3 is 13 amino acids long. V lost 7 bases to trimming and J lost 4 bases, with 10 bases between them. In germline, CDR1 is SGHDN, CDR2 FVKESK. The DNA for the CDR3 is TGTGCCAGCAATCGGGGGGTTAATGAAAAACTGTTTTTT. Translating it yields CASNRGVNEKLFF.

This chain links TRBV6-5 with TRBJ2-7, with 9 nucleotides matching TRBD1. The CDR3 consists of 14 residues. CDR1 and CDR2 (germline): MNHEY, SVGAGI. V trimming: 10 bases; J trimming: 2 bases; junction bases outside the gene matches: 9. This CDR3 is CATPRGTGPYEQYF. DNA of the CDR3: TGTGCCACCCCCCGCGGGACAGGGCCCTACGAGCAGTACTTC.

The gene calls are TRBV6-6 and TRBJ1-1, with TRBD1 matching over 7 bases. CDR3 length: 13 residues. Germline CDR1 MNHNY, CDR2 SVGAGI (reference sequence). V was pared by 4 bases and J by 1 base, with 0 bases of the junction left unmatched. The CDR3 nucleotides are TGTGCCAGCAGTTGGACAGGGAACACTGAAGCTTTCTTT. It specifies CASSWTGNTEAFF.

Only a few counts were recorded for this clone. V usage is TRBV3-1 (or the pseudogene TRBV3-2) and J usage is TRBJ2-1, with 7 bases identical to TRBD1. V was pared by 4 bases and J by 3 bases, with 3 bases of the junction left unmatched. The CDR3 extends over 14 amino acids. Germline loops: CDR1 LGHDT, CDR2 YNNKEL (reference sequence). CDR3 residues: CASSPDRVYNEQFF. The CDR3, as DNA: TGTGCCAGCAGCCCCGACAGGGTCTACAATGAGCAGTTCTTC.

The V gene is TRBV6-2 or TRBV6-3, the J gene TRBJ1-2, with TRBD1 identical over 9 bases. This CDR3 spans 15 amino acids. Unmatched junction bases numbered 11, after V lost 5 bases and J lost 7 bases. Germline V lookup: CDR1 MNHEY, CDR2 SVGEGT. In DNA, the CDR3 is TGTGCCAGCAGTCCACCTACAGGGGGCTCGATTGGCTACACCTTC. This codes for CASSPPTGGSIGYTF.

CDR3 protein: CASSARTGGDTEAFF. In DNA form, the CDR3 reads TGTGCCAGCAGTGCCCGGACAGGCGGGGACACTGAAGCTTTCTTT. This chain links TRBV2 with TRBJ1-1, with 7 nucleotides matching TRBD1. The CDR3 has 15 amino acids. CDR1 and CDR2 from the germline V gene are SNHLY and FYNNEI. The trim removed 4 bases at V and 3 bases at J, leaving 8 bases unmatched. Supplemented by reference TRBV2 and TRBJ1-1, the full variable domain reads EPEVTQTPSHQVTQMGQEVILRCVPISNHLYFYWYRQILGQKVEFLVSFYNNEISEKSEIFDDQFSVERPDGSNFTLKIRSTKLEDSAMYFCASSARTGGDTEAFFGQGTRLTVV.

A few counts support this clone. This rearrangement joins TRBV7-9 to TRBJ1-5, with D possibly matching TRBD1 (5 bases). Per germline, CDR1 SEHNR and CDR2 FQNEAQ (reference sequence). V was cut by 1 base and J by 7 bases, with 11 bases left in between. The CDR3 is made up of 14 amino acids. CDR3 amino acids: CASSLEGVWQPQHF. CDR3 in DNA: TGTGCCAGCAGCTTAGAAGGGGTCTGGCAGCCCCAGCATTTT.

The CDR3 protein is CASSPTGKSSPLHF. The CDR3 DNA reads as TGTGCCAGCAGCCCGACAGGGAAGAGTTCACCCCTCCACTTT. V and J are TRBV2 and TRBJ1-6; TRBD1 matches 7 bases. Looked up from germline, CDR1 is SNHLY and CDR2 is FYNNEI. V shed 6 bases, J shed 9 bases, and the junction held 8 bases outside the gene matches. The CDR3 consists of 14 residues.

The rearrangement uses TRBV6-5 and TRBJ1-1; D may be TRBD1 (6 bases). V lost 10 bases and J 5 bases, leaving 14 bases between the germline ends. The length of the CDR3 is 12 residues. CDR1 is MNHEY, CDR2 SVGAGI, per germline. The CDR3 protein is CATAGGATEAFF. The CDR3 DNA reads TGTGCCACCGCGGGGGGCGCGACTGAAGCTTTCTTT.

V usage is TRBV6-2 or TRBV6-3 and J usage is TRBJ2-6; 7 nucleotides line up with TRBD1. With V trimmed by 5 bases and J by 0 bases, 4 bases remained unmatched. CDR3 length equals 16 residues. Germline CDR1 reads MNHEY; CDR2 reads SVGEGT. CDR3 amino acids: CASSPGDSSGANVLTF. The CDR3 nucleotides read TGTGCCAGCAGTCCCGGGGACAGCTCTGGGGCCAACGTCCTGACTTTC.

The chain links TRBV5-1 to TRBJ1-3; D is undetermined. Germline V gives CDR1 SGHRS, CDR2 YFSETQ. V lost 7 bases to trimming and J lost 0 bases, with 17 bases between them. This CDR3 comprises 16 residues. CDR3 DNA: TGCGCCAGCGCCCCGGGTCCTCCAGACTCTGGAAACACCATATATTTT. This translates into CASAPGPPDSGNTIYF.

The V and J genes are TRBV6-5 and TRBJ2-1, with a possible D match to TRBD2 (6 bases). The germline V gene encodes CDR1 MNHEY and CDR2 SVGAGI. Trimming shortened V by 8 bases and J by 8 bases, and 19 bases separated the two germline ends. The CDR3 is made up of 14 amino acids. The CDR3 spells CASSVAAGGDEQFF. In DNA form, the CDR3 reads TGTGCCAGCTCCGTAGCGGCCGGCGGGGATGAGCAGTTCTTC.

The chain links TRBV6-2 or TRBV6-3 to TRBJ1-1; a weak D match, TRBD1 (6 bases). The germline V gene has CDR1 MNHEY and CDR2 SVGEGT. V was clipped by 5 bases and J by 1 base, with 14 bases between them. The CDR3 runs to 15 residues. CDR3 DNA sequence: TGTGCCAGCAGTCTCTTAGGGGGAGCGAACACTGAAGCTTTCTTT. Its translation: CASSLLGGANTEAFF.

The CDR3 loop is CASSAGQGNTEAFF. The CDR3 DNA follows: TGTGCCAGCTCTGCGGGACAGGGGAACACTGAAGCTTTCTTT. The chain recombines TRBV18 with TRBJ1-1; 9 nucleotides line up with TRBD1. The CDR3 contains 14 residues. V shed 6 bases, J shed 1 base, and the junction held 3 bases outside the gene matches. Germline V lookup: CDR1 KGHSH, CDR2 LQKENI. Supplemented by reference TRBV18 and TRBJ1-1, the full variable domain reads NAGVMQNPRHLVRRRGQEARLRCSPMKGHSHVYWYRQLPEEGLKFMVYLQKENIIDESGMPKERFSAEFPKEGPSILRIQQVVRGDSAAYFCASSAGQGNTEAFFGQGTRLTVV.

J is TRBJ1-4 and V is TRBV2; no firm D call. Trimming removed 7 bases at V and 0 bases at J, with 6 bases between. This CDR3 has 13 residues. Germline CDR1 and CDR2: SNHLY and FYNNEI. The DNA for the CDR3 is TGTGCCAGCACGTCAGCAACTAATGAAAAACTGTTTTTT. Protein product: CASTSATNEKLFF. The whole variable domain, filled in from reference TRBV2 and TRBJ1-4, reads EPEVTQTPSHQVTQMGQEVILRCVPISNHLYFYWYRQILGQKVEFLVSFYNNEISEKSEIFDDQFSVERPDGSNFTLKIRSTKLEDSAMYFCASTSATNEKLFFGSGTQLSVL.

The rearrangement links TRBV4-1 to TRBJ1-1, with D uncertain. The germline V and J ends were trimmed by 1 base and 0 bases, with 9 bases remaining between them. The CDR3 runs to 15 residues. Germline assignment: CDR1 MGHRA and CDR2 YSYEKL. The CDR3 DNA is TGCGCCAGCAGCCAAGGAGGAGGGCTGAACACTGAAGCTTTCTTT. Its translation: CASSQGGGLNTEAFF.

There are a few counts of this clone. This chain uses TRBV5-1 with TRBJ1-6; D not resolved. This CDR3 is 14 amino acids long. V lost 0 bases to trimming and J lost 8 bases, with 9 bases between them. Germline V gene lookup returns CDR1 SGHRS and CDR2 YFSETQ. This CDR3 is CASSLDTAYSPLHF. CDR3 bases: TGCGCCAGCAGCTTGGATACAGCTTATTCACCCCTCCACTTT.

The chain couples TRBV5-1 to TRBJ1-2, with D perhaps TRBD1 (6 bases). This CDR3 is built from 15 residues. In germline, CDR1 is SGHRS, CDR2 YFSETQ. V lost 0 bases and J 8 bases, leaving 17 bases between the germline ends. The chain's CDR3 is CASSLAPGGPWGYTF. CDR3 in DNA: TGCGCCAGCAGCTTGGCCCCGGGGGGGCCTTGGGGCTACACCTTC.